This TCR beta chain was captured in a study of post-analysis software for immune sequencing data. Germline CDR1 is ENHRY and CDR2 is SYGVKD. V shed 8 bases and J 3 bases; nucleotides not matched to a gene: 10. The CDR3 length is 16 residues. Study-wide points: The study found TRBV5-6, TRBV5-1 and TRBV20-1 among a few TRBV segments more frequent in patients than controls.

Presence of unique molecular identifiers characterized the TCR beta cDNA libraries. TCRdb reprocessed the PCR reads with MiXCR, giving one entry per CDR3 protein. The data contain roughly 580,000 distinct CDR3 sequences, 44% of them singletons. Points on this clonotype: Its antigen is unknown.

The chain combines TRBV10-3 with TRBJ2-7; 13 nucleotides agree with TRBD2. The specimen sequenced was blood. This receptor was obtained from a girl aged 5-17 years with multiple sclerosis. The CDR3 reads CAILLGTSGNYYEQYF. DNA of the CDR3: TGTGCCATCCTATTAGGGACTAGCGGGAATTACTACGAGCAGTACTTC.